The TCR beta chain described here comes from a study of beta chain features in type 1 diabetes. The table lists this clone with a few counts. Antigen unknown. Findings and caveats of the study: In all four CD4+ subsets, TCRB CDR3 length was significantly, moderately reduced in type 1 diabetes.

The sequenced template was cDNA made from the entire isolated RNA. TCRdb's table, derived via immunoSEQ multiplex PCR, lists solely in-frame clones and lacks some. The table shows 150,000 to 200,000 clones, with about 7.8% occurring only once. CDR1 is ENHRY and CDR2 is SYGVKD in the germline V gene. Trimming removed 5 bases at V and 7 bases at J, with 9 bases between. The CDR3 runs to 12 residues. Heparinised blood was drawn once per donor, averaging around 120 mL. The sequenced sample was central memory CD4+ T cells from blood. This sequence was found in a woman between 35 and 50 years old with type 1 diabetes. This chain joins TRBV10-3 and TRBJ1-5; D is undetermined. The CDR3 loop is CAISPERQPQHF. CDR3 DNA sequence: TGTGCCATCAGTCCCGAGAGGCAGCCCCAGCATTTT.